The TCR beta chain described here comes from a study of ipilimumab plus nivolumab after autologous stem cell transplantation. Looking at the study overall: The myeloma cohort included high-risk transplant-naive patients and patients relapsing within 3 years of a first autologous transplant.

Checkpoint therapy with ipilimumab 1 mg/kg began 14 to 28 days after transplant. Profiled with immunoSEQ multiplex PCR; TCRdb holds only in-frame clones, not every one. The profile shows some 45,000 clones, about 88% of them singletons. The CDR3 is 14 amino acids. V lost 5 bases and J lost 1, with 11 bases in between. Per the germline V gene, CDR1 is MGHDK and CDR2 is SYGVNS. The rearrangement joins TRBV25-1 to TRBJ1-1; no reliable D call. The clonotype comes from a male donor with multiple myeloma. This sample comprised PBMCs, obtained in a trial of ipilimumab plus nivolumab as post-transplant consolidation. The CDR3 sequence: CASSLGRRNTEAFF. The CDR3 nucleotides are TGTGCCAGCAGTCTCGGACGGCGGAACACTGAAGCTTTCTTT.